This TCR beta chain was recorded in a study of blood T cell repertoires in COVID-19. From germline, CDR1 is MGHRA and CDR2 YSYEKL. V lost 1 base and J 8 bases, leaving 14 bases between the germline ends. CDR3 size: 15 residues. This clone was found a few times. TCRdb's copy holds only in-frame clones and misses some; the assay was immunoSEQ multiplex PCR. Among fewer than 500,000 clones, 87% were seen once, and the ten largest hold 1.3%. This chain links TRBV4-1 with TRBJ2-2; D perhaps matches TRBD1 (7 bases). The TCR originated in a young man who had recovered from COVID-19. Source material: PBMCs or T cells enriched from blood (not recorded which). The CDR3 protein is CASSQGQGGWGELFF. The CDR3, as DNA: TGCGCCAGCAGCCAAGGACAGGGAGGTTGGGGGGAGCTGTTTTTT.